Below, 31 T cell receptor beta chains from the same sample are listed, as sequenced in a study of shared clonotypes between healthy human individuals. Terminally differentiated effector memory CD45RA+ cells were excluded by CCR7 positive selection of CD45RO-negative cells. Sequencing was performed with immunoSEQ multiplex PCR; in TCRdb, only in-frame clones are kept and a portion is missing. The sample shows about 2.1 million clones, over 85% of them seen only once. Sequenced: naive CD8+ T cells from PBMCs. The receptors shown here come from a young man in good health. Some clones in this sample may be carry-over from other donors' samples.

This clone has only one observation. The chain combines TRBV7-5 with TRBJ2-2; the table gives TRBD2 as D, unverified against the DNA. TRBV7-5 is noted as a pseudogene. This CDR3 has 15 residues. CDR3: CVRSFRTLDTGELFF. In DNA form, the CDR3 reads TGTGTCAGAAGCTTCCGGACTCTGGACACCGGGGAGCTGTTTTTT.

This clone was seen once. Other nucleotide sequences in the sample specify the same CDR3. The rearrangement links TRBV13 to TRBJ2-7, with D perhaps TRBD1 (5 bases). Between the trimmed V and J ends, which lost 3 bases and 1 base, there was a span of 7 bases. Germline V lookup: CDR1 PRHDT, CDR2 FYEKMQ (reference sequence). CDR3 length: 13 residues. This CDR3 is CASSLGQSYEQYF. In DNA form, the CDR3 reads TGTGCCAGCAGCTTGGGGCAGTCCTACGAGCAGTACTTC.

Worth noting for this clone: This sample also contains other DNA sequences that code for the same CDR3. This chain joins TRBV27 and TRBJ2-1; D is ambiguous. V was cut by 3 bases and J by 7 bases, with 10 bases left in between. This CDR3 has 13 amino acids. Germline assignment: CDR1 MNHEY and CDR2 SMNVEV (reference sequence). This CDR3 is CASSLGLWNEQFF. The CDR3 nucleotides are TGTGCCAGCAGTTTGGGTTTGTGGAATGAGCAGTTCTTC.

The chain recombines TRBV4-2 with TRBJ2-5; the match to TRBD1 covers 8 bases. The J call is uncertain, as TRBJ2-7 better fits the DNA end. This CDR3 contains 17 residues. Germline loops: CDR1 LGHNA, CDR2 YNFKEQ. CDR3 protein: CASSQEGRGQVAYEQYF. The CDR3 DNA reads TGTGCCAGCAGCCAAGAGGGGCGGGGACAGGTCGCCTACGAGCAGTACTTC.

The table lists this clone with a count of one. Other DNA sequences from this sample encode an identical CDR3 as well. J is TRBJ1-2 and V is TRBV7-9; no reliable D call. The CDR3 has 14 residues. The ends were cut back, 1 base at V and 4 bases at J, with 10 bases in the middle. Germline values: CDR1 SEHNR, CDR2 FQNEAQ (reference sequence). The CDR3 coding sequence is TGTGCCAGCAGCTTAGGGGCGGGTAGCTATGGCTACACCTTC. Translation: CASSLGAGSYGYTF.

The J gene is TRBJ2-7, the V gene TRBV15; D may be TRBD2 (6 bases). Trimming took 4 bases from V and 0 from J, leaving 10 bases between them. The CDR3 length is 14 residues. Germline CDR1 LNHNV, CDR2 YYDKDF (reference sequence). CDR3 nucleotide sequence: TGTGCCACCAGCATTGCGGGAAGCTCCTACGAGCAGTACTTC. It encodes CATSIAGSSYEQYF.

V and J are TRBV19 and TRBJ2-2; D is unclear. Germline CDR1 and CDR2: LNHDA and SQIVND (reference sequence). V dropped 2 bases and J dropped 6 bases, with 13 bases sitting between them. CDR3 length: 15 residues. CDR3 sequence (DNA): TGTGCCAGTAGTATATTCGAGATGGAAGCCGGGGAGCTGTTTTTT. As protein: CASSIFEMEAGELFF. The full variable domain, its missing parts supplied by reference TRBV19 and TRBJ2-2, is DGGITQSPKYLFRKEGQNVTLSCEQNLNHDAMYWYRQDPGQGLRLIYYSQIVNDFQKGDIAEGYSVSREKKESFPLTVTSAQKNPTAFYLCASSIFEMEAGELFFGEGSRLTVL.

This chain connects TRBV10-3 to TRBJ1-4; no firm D call. The CDR3 is 12 residues long. Per the germline V gene, CDR1 is ENHRY and CDR2 is SYGVKD. V dropped 1 base and J dropped 8 bases, with 5 bases sitting between them. In DNA, the CDR3 is TGTGCCATCAGTGAGTTGGAAGAAAAACTGTTTTTT. It is translated as CAISELEEKLFF.

The chain uses TRBV5-1 and TRBJ1-1; D may be TRBD1 (6 bases). The CDR3 has 17 residues. Germline V gene lookup returns CDR1 SGHRS and CDR2 YFSETQ. Trimming shortened V by 0 bases and J by 4 bases, and 19 bases separated the two germline ends. The CDR3 loop is CASSLGRGGTLLTEAFF. Here the CDR3 DNA reads TGCGCCAGCAGCTTGGGGAGAGGAGGGACACTACTCACTGAAGCTTTCTTT.

This clone was picked up one time. The V gene is TRBV5-4, the J gene TRBJ2-2, with 12 bases that match TRBD2. This CDR3 is built from 16 residues. V lost 3 bases and J lost 4; bases outside the gene matches: 4. Germline V gives CDR1 SGHNT, CDR2 YYREEE (reference sequence). CDR3 DNA sequence: TGTGCCAGCAGCTCGAGACTAGCGGGAGTCACCGGGGAGCTGTTTTTT. It yields the protein CASSSRLAGVTGELFF.

V gene TRBV5-1 combines with J gene TRBJ2-3; D unresolved. The germline gives CDR1 SGHRS, CDR2 YFSETQ. The V end lost 0 bases, the J end lost 3 bases, and 8 bases lay between the germline ends. The CDR3 has 14 residues. This CDR3 is CASSLVGRTDTQYF. CDR3 in DNA: TGCGCCAGCAGCTTGGTTGGTAGGACAGATACGCAGTATTTT.

V gene TRBV19 combines with J gene TRBJ1-4; 7 bases fit TRBD1. CDR3 length: 16 amino acids. Trimming cost V 5 bases and J 8 bases; bases outside gene matches: 14. CDR1 is LNHDA and CDR2 is SQIVND in the germline V gene (reference sequence). Here the CDR3 DNA reads TGTGCCAGTAGTCCGATCACAGGGGATTTCGAGGAAAAACTGTTTTTT. The encoded protein is CASSPITGDFEEKLFF.

The chain has TRBV4-1 and TRBJ2-5; D is possibly TRBD2 (6 bases). CDR1 and CDR2 from the germline V gene are MGHRA and YSYEKL. Deletions cut 4 bases from V and 0 bases from J, with 12 bases between. The CDR3 consists of 15 residues. CDR3 residues: CASSPPGRHQETQYF. Here the CDR3 DNA reads TGCGCCAGCAGCCCGCCGGGGAGGCACCAAGAGACCCAGTACTTC.

The chain combines TRBV7-9 with TRBJ1-4; tentative D call: TRBD1 (6 bases). V was trimmed by 5 bases and J by 8 bases, leaving 12 bases between them. The CDR3 has 13 amino acids. Germline CDR1 reads SEHNR; CDR2 reads FQNEAQ (reference sequence). CDR3 region: CASSQGFEEKLFF. CDR3 nucleotides: TGTGCCAGCAGCCAGGGGTTTGAAGAAAAACTGTTTTTT. Full variable domain (remainder filled in from reference TRBV7-9 and TRBJ1-4): DTGVSQNPRHKITKRGQNVTFRCDPISEHNRLYWYRQTLGQGPEFLTYFQNEAQLEKSRLLSDRFSAERPKGSFSTLEIQRTEQGDSAMYLCASSQGFEEKLFFGSGTQLSVL.

The CDR3 DNA reads as TGTGCCAGCAGACCTACTAGCTCCTACGAGCAGTACTTC. This encodes CASRPTSSYEQYF. The rearrangement uses TRBV4-2 and TRBJ2-7, with D possibly being TRBD2 (5 bases). From germline, CDR1 is LGHNA and CDR2 YNFKEQ. V was cut by 6 bases and J by 0 bases, with 9 bases left in between. CDR3 length: 13 amino acids.

The V call is TRBV7-2, the J call TRBJ1-5; D remains unclear. Germline CDR1 is SGHTA and CDR2 is FQGNSA. This CDR3 has 14 residues. V was trimmed by 1 base and J by 6 bases, leaving 10 bases between them. The CDR3 reads CASSLDNYSQPQHF. The CDR3, as DNA: TGTGCCAGCAGCTTAGATAACTACTCTCAGCCCCAGCATTTT.

This chain links TRBV29-1 with TRBJ2-5, with 10 bases identical to TRBD2. Germline trimming cut 4 bases from V and 3 bases from J; bases unmatched to any gene: 2. The CDR3 covers 13 residues. Germline assignment: CDR1 SQVTM and CDR2 ANQGSEA. The DNA for the CDR3 is TGCAGCGTTGTCAGCGGGAGGGAAGAGACCCAGTACTTC. Encoded protein: CSVVSGREETQYF.

The rearrangement links TRBV9 to TRBJ2-7; 10 bases map to TRBD1. The CDR3 has 15 residues. V lost 4 bases to trimming and J lost 2 bases; unmatched junction nucleotides: 6. Germline CDR1 is SGDLS and CDR2 is YYNGEE. The CDR3 nucleotides read TGTGCCAGCAGCTTGGACAGGGGGGGACCCTACGAGCAGTACTTC. Its protein product is CASSLDRGGPYEQYF.

The chain uses TRBV19 and TRBJ2-3; no reliable D call. The ends were cut back, 4 bases at V and 4 bases at J, with 9 bases in the middle. CDR1 is LNHDA and CDR2 is SQIVND in the germline V gene (reference sequence). There are 13 residues in the CDR3. CDR3 in DNA: TGTGCCAGTAGTAGTTCTCTGGCAGATACGCAGTATTTT. Protein: CASSSSLADTQYF.

The chain carries TRBV6-6 and TRBJ2-7, with D perhaps given as TRBD1 or TRBD2 (5 bases each). The V end lost 6 bases, the J end lost 5 bases, and 14 bases lay between the germline ends. The germline V gene has CDR1 MNHNY and CDR2 SVGAGI (reference sequence). This CDR3 is built from 13 residues. The CDR3 protein is CASSKGETDEQYF. The CDR3 DNA reads as TGTGCCAGCAGCAAAGGGGAGACGGACGAGCAGTACTTC.

V and J are TRBV4-3 and TRBJ2-1; TRBD1 matches at 8 bases. V shed 4 bases, J shed 8 bases, and the junction held 10 bases outside the gene matches. From germline, CDR1 is LGHNA and CDR2 YSLEER. This CDR3 comprises 15 residues. CDR3 sequence reads: CASSLGQDALDEQFF. The DNA for the CDR3 is TGCGCCAGCAGCCTGGGACAGGACGCACTAGATGAGCAGTTCTTC.

On this clone itself: The same CDR3 arises from other DNA sequences in this sample as well. V is TRBV27 and J is TRBJ2-1; D unresolved. Trimming removed 5 bases from V and 6 bases from J, with 5 bases in between. The CDR3 is made up of 11 amino acids. Germline CDR1 reads MNHEY; CDR2 reads SMNVEV (reference sequence). Here the CDR3 reads CASSRGNEQFF. The CDR3 DNA reads TGTGCCAGCAGTCGCGGCAATGAGCAGTTCTTC.

The chain carries TRBV28 and TRBJ1-1; D uncertain. Germline CDR1 is MDHEN and CDR2 is SYDVKM. V was trimmed by 2 bases and J by 10 bases, leaving 20 bases between them. The CDR3 extends over 15 amino acids. The CDR3 reads CASSLIITGSGIAFF. The CDR3 DNA reads TGTGCCAGCAGTTTAATCATTACGGGGAGCGGAATAGCTTTCTTT. Combining the CDR3 with reference TRBV28 and TRBJ1-1 gives the whole variable domain DVKVTQSSRYLVKRTGEKVFLECVQDMDHENMFWYRQDPGLGLRLIYFSYDVKMKEKGDIPEGYSVSREKKERFSLILESASTNQTSMYLCASSLIITGSGIAFFGQGTRLTVV.

The chain links TRBV6-5 to TRBJ1-5; D is unresolved. CDR1 and CDR2 from the germline V gene are MNHEY and SVGAGI. This CDR3 region has 16 residues. Deletions cut 2 bases from V and 0 bases from J, with 11 bases between. Here the CDR3 reads CASSYGSGDSNQPQHF. The CDR3 DNA reads TGTGCCAGCAGTTACGGGTCAGGAGATAGCAATCAGCCCCAGCATTTT.

This chain links TRBV28 with TRBJ2-7, with a possible D match to TRBD2 (6 bases). This CDR3 contains 13 residues. The germline V gene encodes CDR1 MDHEN and CDR2 SYDVKM. Trimming pared 6 bases from V and 3 bases from J, leaving 12 bases between. CDR3 region: CASRGRRYYEQYF. In nucleotides, the CDR3 is TGTGCCAGCAGGGGGAGGAGGTACTACGAGCAGTACTTC.

The chain recombines TRBV14 with TRBJ1-2; no definite D call. Germline values: CDR1 SGHDN, CDR2 FVKESK. V lost 3 bases and J 4 bases, leaving 9 bases between the germline ends. This CDR3 is built from 13 residues. CDR3 in amino acids: CASSQARGYGYTF. The CDR3 coding sequence is TGTGCCAGCAGCCAGGCCCGGGGCTATGGCTACACCTTC.

The V gene is TRBV15, the J gene TRBJ2-5; 7 bases map to TRBD2. CDR3 length equals 17 residues. V was clipped by 3 bases and J by 2 bases; unmatched bases: 12. CDR1 and CDR2 from the germline V gene are LNHNV and YYDKDF (reference sequence). The CDR3: CATSSTLDSGTQETQYF. DNA for the CDR3: TGTGCCACCAGCAGCACCCTTGACAGCGGGACTCAAGAGACCCAGTACTTC.

This CDR3 reads CASSYTGPHPYEQYF. The CDR3 region has the DNA TGTGCCAGCAGCTACACGGGCCCCCATCCCTACGAGCAGTACTTC. This rearrangement joins TRBV13 to TRBJ2-7; unclear D gene. The CDR3 loop spans 15 amino acids. The V end was cut by 4 bases, the J end by 2 bases, with 15 bases between. Germline V lookup: CDR1 PRHDT, CDR2 FYEKMQ (reference sequence).

The sample holds one count of this clone. The chain joins TRBV28 to TRBJ2-3; D unclear. The CDR3 consists of 14 residues. Germline loops: CDR1 MDHEN, CDR2 SYDVKM. Trimming took off 3 bases at V and 6 bases at J, with 13 bases between the two ends. CDR3 sequence: CASSLATLRDTQYF. DNA for the CDR3: TGTGCCAGCAGTTTGGCGACTTTGAGGGATACGCAGTATTTT.

The J gene is TRBJ2-2, the V gene TRBV7-2, with 7 nucleotides matching TRBD1. The trim removed 5 bases at V and 6 bases at J, leaving 12 bases unmatched. The CDR3 sequence is 16 residues long. Germline values: CDR1 SGHTA, CDR2 FQGNSA. Here the CDR3 DNA reads TGTGCCAGCAGCAACGATTTTGACAGGGCCCCCGGGGAGCTGTTTTTT. Translated: CASSNDFDRAPGELFF.

The rearrangement uses TRBV7-9 and TRBJ1-1; D unresolved. Germline values: CDR1 SEHNR, CDR2 FQNEAQ (reference sequence). V lost 5 bases and J lost 3, with 16 bases in between. This CDR3 is 15 amino acids long. The CDR3 is CASSPGVGSYTEAFF. DNA of the CDR3: TGTGCCAGCAGCCCTGGGGTCGGCTCCTACACTGAAGCTTTCTTT. Together with reference TRBV7-9 and TRBJ1-1, the CDR3 gives the full variable domain: DTGVSQNPRHKITKRGQNVTFRCDPISEHNRLYWYRQTLGQGPEFLTYFQNEAQLEKSRLLSDRFSAERPKGSFSTLEIQRTEQGDSAMYLCASSPGVGSYTEAFFGQGTRLTVV.